A single sample gave rise to the 10 T cell receptor beta chains below, sequenced in a study of human T cells and chemical hapten exposure (dated by TCRdb to the early 2020s). The treatment or condition label on this specimen signifies: therapeutic diphenylcyclopropenone sensitization with weekly scalp DPC. During library preparation, unique molecular identifiers were attached to individual cDNA molecules so that TCRs could be counted in a quantitative, reproducible way. TCRdb handled the public reads itself, with Q25 trimming in fastp and clone calling in MiXCR, and kept productive beta chains. Every distinct CDR3 protein forms one entry, paired with its most common genes and DNA. Within this sample are approximately 4,100 distinct CDR3 sequences, with around 49% of them counted one time only. The ten largest clones add up to less than 3.5% of the sample. The sequences come from whole blood, collected before DPC sensitization or 2, 6, or about 24 weeks after (not recorded which). The receptors were sampled from an adult with alopecia areata. Some clones in this sample may be carry-over from other donors' samples. This table probably holds off-target reads from a library built for another chain.

The chain recombines TRBV19 with TRBJ2-3; no clear D gene. The germline V gene has CDR1 LNHDA and CDR2 SQIVND (reference sequence). V shed 2 bases and J shed 4 bases, with 7 bases lying between them. CDR3 size: 13 residues. CDR3 in DNA: TGTGCCAGTAGTATAAGGCTCGCAGATACGCAGTATTTT. It yields the protein CASSIRLADTQYF.

V gene TRBV7-9 combines with J gene TRBJ2-1; TRBD1 matches at 8 bases. The CDR3 loop spans 12 amino acids. J lost 15 bases, V lost 5 bases, and 9 bases had no gene match. Germline V gives CDR1 SEHNR, CDR2 FQNEAQ (reference sequence). The CDR3 is CASSPETGVVFF. Here the CDR3 DNA reads TGTGCCAGCAGCCCCGAGACAGGGGTGGTGTTCTTC. The variable domain in full, with the rest retrieved from reference TRBV7-9 and TRBJ2-1, is DTGVSQNPRHKITKRGQNVTFRCDPISEHNRLYWYRQTLGQGPEFLTYFQNEAQLEKSRLLSDRFSAERPKGSFSTLEIQRTEQGDSAMYLCASSPETGVVFFGPGTRLTVL.

This clonotype has more than one count but fewer than ten. V is TRBV28 and J is TRBJ2-7, with D possibly matching TRBD1 (6 bases). The germline V and J ends were trimmed by 3 bases and 2 bases, with 17 bases remaining between them. Germline V gene data show CDR1 as MDHEN and CDR2 as SYDVKM. The length of the CDR3 is 16 residues. The CDR3 region has the DNA TGTGCCAGCAGTTTGGGAGCCGTGCAGGGGACCTACGAGCAGTACTTC. Translating it yields CASSLGAVQGTYEQYF.

This clonotype has only a few counts. CDR3 coding DNA: TGCAGCGTTATAGGGCTTAGCTCCTACAATGAGCAGTTCTTC. Protein sequence: CSVIGLSSYNEQFF. The V gene is TRBV29-1, the J gene TRBJ2-1; D is unresolved. The length of the CDR3 is 14 residues. The germline V gene encodes CDR1 SQVTM and CDR2 ANQGSEA. V lost 5 bases and J 0 bases, leaving 11 bases between the germline ends.

This clonotype was counted a few times. J is TRBJ2-3 and V is TRBV5-6; either TRBD1 or TRBD2 may fit D (5 bases each). Trimming removed 0 bases at V and 2 bases at J, with 10 bases between. The CDR3 runs to 15 residues. Germline CDR1 SGHDT, CDR2 YYEEEE. The CDR3 DNA follows: TGTGCCAGCAGCTTGGGAGGGGTGGTCACAGATACGCAGTATTTT. This translates into CASSLGGVVTDTQYF.

This clonotype was counted a single time. J is TRBJ2-3 and V is TRBV10-3; D perhaps matches TRBD1 (5 bases). V lost 2 bases to trimming and J lost 2 bases, with 8 bases between them. The CDR3 is made up of 14 amino acids. Germline CDR1 reads ENHRY; CDR2 reads SYGVKD. The CDR3 sequence is CAISEPGHTDTQYF. The CDR3 coding sequence is TGTGCCATCAGTGAGCCCGGACACACAGATACGCAGTATTTT.

This chain links TRBV11-2 with TRBJ2-5; D might be TRBD1 (6 bases). V was trimmed by 5 bases and J by 7 bases, leaving 20 bases between them. In germline, CDR1 is SGHAT, CDR2 FQNNGV. The CDR3 is made up of 15 amino acids. The CDR3 is CASSPRTALEGTQYF. In DNA, the CDR3 is TGTGCCAGCAGCCCCCGGACAGCACTTGAGGGGACCCAGTACTTC.

This rearrangement joins TRBV4-1 to TRBJ2-3; unclear D gene. The CDR3 is 15 residues long. V was trimmed by 4 bases and J by 1 base, leaving 12 bases between them. Germline V gene lookup returns CDR1 MGHRA and CDR2 YSYEKL. The CDR3 sequence: CASSRRVMGTDTQYF. The CDR3 DNA sequence: TGCGCCAGCAGCCGAAGGGTCATGGGCACAGATACGCAGTATTTT.

The chain is built from TRBV14 and TRBJ2-3; D is uncertain. Trimming removed 8 bases from V and 0 bases from J, with 12 bases in between. Germline CDR1 reads SGHDN; CDR2 reads FVKESK. The CDR3 totals 14 residues. DNA for the CDR3: TGTGCCAGCGGACGGGCCACTAGCACAGATACGCAGTATTTT. This encodes CASGRATSTDTQYF.

This clonotype came up once. This chain joins TRBV7-9 and TRBJ2-1, with 7 bases identical to TRBD2. V trimming: 5 bases; J trimming: 6 bases; junction bases outside the gene matches: 13. The CDR3 is 16 residues long. Per germline, CDR1 SEHNR and CDR2 FQNEAQ (reference sequence). CDR3: CASSPWVSSGSNEQFF. The DNA for the CDR3 is TGTGCCAGCAGCCCTTGGGTATCTAGCGGATCCAATGAGCAGTTCTTC. The full variable domain, in which reference TRBV7-9 and TRBJ2-1 provide the parts outside the CDR3, is DTGVSQNPRHKITKRGQNVTFRCDPISEHNRLYWYRQTLGQGPEFLTYFQNEAQLEKSRLLSDRFSAERPKGSFSTLEIQRTEQGDSAMYLCASSPWVSSGSNEQFFGPGTRLTVL.